The 12 T cell receptor beta chains listed next were all sequenced from one sample in a study of control samples from healthy donors and cancer patients. The assay was immunoSEQ multiplex PCR, and TCRdb's table has in-frame clones only and misses some. Of around 20,000 clones in the sample, 70% to 90% were seen once. Sequenced: PBMCs. These receptors were obtained from a woman aged 70-85 years with colorectal cancer.

This clone was counted once. The chain uses TRBV5-5 and TRBJ1-6; no firm D call. Per the germline V gene, CDR1 is SGHKS and CDR2 is YYEKEE (reference sequence). V was pared by 0 bases and J by 0 bases, with 10 bases between. CDR3 length: 17 residues. DNA for the CDR3: TGTGCCAGCAGCTTGGAAGGTTCTAGCTCCTATAATTCACCCCTCCACTTT. Encoded protein: CASSLEGSSSYNSPLHF.

V is TRBV10-1 and J is TRBJ1-3, with D uncertain. Germline loops: CDR1 WNHNN, CDR2 SYGVQD (reference sequence). V lost 4 bases and J lost 0, with 13 bases in between. The CDR3 consists of 16 residues. DNA for the CDR3: TGCGCCAGCAGTGCCCCGGACGGGAGCTCTGGAAACACCATATATTTT. It yields the protein CASSAPDGSSGNTIYF.

The chain uses TRBV15 and TRBJ1-1; D remains unclear. The CDR3 length is 15 residues. CDR1 and CDR2 from the germline V gene are LNHNV and YYDKDF (reference sequence). V shed 1 base and J shed 0 bases, with 9 bases lying between them. The CDR3 loop is CATSRGALMNTEAFF. The DNA of the CDR3 is TGTGCCACCAGCAGAGGAGCCCTTATGAACACTGAAGCTTTCTTT.

This chain connects TRBV6-5 to TRBJ2-6; TRBD1 is a possible D gene (6 bases). CDR1 MNHEY and CDR2 SVGAGI come from the germline V gene. The CDR3 spans 15 residues. Deletions cut 5 bases from V and 3 bases from J, with 11 bases between. The CDR3: CASSLTGNGANVLTF. CDR3 nucleotide sequence: TGTGCCAGCAGTCTTACAGGGAATGGGGCCAACGTCCTGACTTTC.

The chain recombines TRBV5-4 with TRBJ1-2, with D uncertain. CDR1 and CDR2 (germline): SGHNT, YYREEE (reference sequence). This CDR3 has 14 residues. Trimming shortened V by 7 bases and J by 4 bases, and 17 bases separated the two germline ends. In DNA form, the CDR3 reads TGTGCCAGCGGGGTTGGTGGGGAATTCTATGGCTACACCTTC. As protein: CASGVGGEFYGYTF.

The chain couples TRBV11-3 to TRBJ1-2; the match to TRBD1 covers 10 bases. V lost 1 base and J lost 6; bases outside the gene matches: 5. Germline lookup yields CDR1 SGHNT and CDR2 YENEEA. This CDR3 comprises 15 residues. CDR3 residues: CASSLGRTGGNGYTF. The CDR3 DNA reads as TGTGCCAGCAGCTTAGGGCGGACAGGGGGGAATGGCTACACCTTC.

The chain uses TRBV19 and TRBJ2-3, with TRBD2 identical over 12 bases. Trimming took 5 bases from V and 5 from J; bases not matched to a gene: 2. Germline V lookup: CDR1 LNHDA, CDR2 SQIVND (reference sequence). This CDR3 region has 14 residues. The CDR3, as DNA: TGTGCCAGTAGTGCGACTAGCGGGAGAGATACGCAGTATTTT. It encodes CASSATSGRDTQYF.

V gene TRBV5-6 combines with J gene TRBJ2-5; 15 nucleotides align to TRBD2. Trimming at V came to 4 bases and at J to 5 bases, leaving 12 bases not matched to a gene. The CDR3 is 18 residues long. In germline, CDR1 is SGHDT, CDR2 YYEEEE. DNA for the CDR3: TGTGCCAGCAGCCCAGGACTAGCGGGAGGGCCCAGGTATGAGACCCAGTACTTC. This sequence encodes CASSPGLAGGPRYETQYF.

The chain carries TRBV9 and TRBJ2-5, with TRBD2 identical over 8 bases. The ends lost 0 bases at V and 7 bases at J; junction bases unmatched: 2. The CDR3 has 13 amino acids. Germline-derived CDR1 and CDR2 are SGDLS and YYNGEE. In nucleotides, the CDR3 is TGTGCCAGCAGCGTAGGTACTAGCGGGACCCAGTACTTC. Translation gives CASSVGTSGTQYF.

This chain connects TRBV19 to TRBJ1-4; 8 bases line up with TRBD1. The germline gives CDR1 LNHDA, CDR2 SQIVND (reference sequence). V lost 3 bases, J lost 4 bases, and 4 bases stayed unmatched. The CDR3 has 15 amino acids. The CDR3 nucleotides read TGTGCCAGTAGTATCCAGGGGGCAGGTAATGAAAAACTGTTTTTT. As protein: CASSIQGAGNEKLFF.

The genes are TRBV6-5 and TRBJ2-3; possibly TRBD2 for D (5 bases). The CDR3 covers 14 residues. Germline CDR1 reads MNHEY; CDR2 reads SVGAGI. V lost 7 bases, J lost 2 bases, and 13 bases lay in between. The CDR3 protein is CASKRAGLTDTQYF. Written as DNA, the CDR3 is TGTGCCAGCAAGAGGGCAGGCCTCACAGATACGCAGTATTTT.

The J gene is TRBJ2-5, the V gene TRBV3-1 (or the pseudogene TRBV3-2), with TRBD2 matching over 11 bases. The CDR3 runs 16 residues. Germline CDR1 and CDR2: LGHDT and YNNKEL (reference sequence). The ends lost 3 bases at V and 1 base at J; junction bases unmatched: 4. CDR3 in amino acids: CASSHRLAGSQETQYF. DNA for the CDR3: TGTGCCAGCAGCCATAGACTAGCGGGATCCCAAGAGACCCAGTACTTC.